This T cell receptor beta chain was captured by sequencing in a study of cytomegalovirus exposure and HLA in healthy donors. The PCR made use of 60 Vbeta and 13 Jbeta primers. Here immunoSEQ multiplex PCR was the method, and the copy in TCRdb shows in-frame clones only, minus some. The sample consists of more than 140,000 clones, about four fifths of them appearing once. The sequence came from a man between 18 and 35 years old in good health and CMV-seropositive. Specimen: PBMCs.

This CDR3 reads CASSRTSGRVYNEQFF. The CDR3 nucleotides read TGTGCCAGCAGCAGGACTAGCGGGAGGGTATACAATGAGCAGTTCTTC. The J gene is TRBJ2-1, the V gene TRBV27, with 15 nucleotides matching TRBD2. The CDR3 covers 16 residues. The ends lost 6 bases at V and 4 bases at J; junction bases unmatched: 4. Germline loops: CDR1 MNHEY, CDR2 SMNVEV (reference sequence).